These 11 T cell receptor beta chains were all obtained from the same sample, sequenced in a study of PD-1 blockade in classical Hodgkin lymphoma. This sample's time point: cycle 4 day 1 (C4D1), after less than seven weeks of nivolumab. Every patient experienced relapse after autologous stem cell transplantation, and brentuximab vedotin exposure varied. The method was immunoSEQ multiplex PCR; TCRdb's version includes in-frame clones alone and lacks a portion of them. The table includes roughly 39,000 clones, more than 60% detected once. Sequences were derived from peripheral blood mononuclear cells (PBMCs), sampled before the fourth cycle of nivolumab. These receptor sequences come from a human donor with classical Hodgkin lymphoma.

V is TRBV7-9 and J is TRBJ2-3; TRBD2 matches at 8 bases. Losses at the gene ends were 4 bases for V and 3 bases for J; bases not matched to a gene: 3. This CDR3 contains 14 residues. Germline V CDR1 and CDR2: SEHNR, FQNEAQ (reference sequence). This chain's CDR3 is CASSSGLDTDTQYF. For the CDR3, the DNA is TGTGCCAGCAGCTCGGGACTAGATACAGATACGCAGTATTTT.

The chain recombines TRBV19 with TRBJ1-1; 7 bases fit TRBD1. Losses at the gene ends were 8 bases for V and 4 bases for J; bases not matched to a gene: 10. Germline loops: CDR1 LNHDA, CDR2 SQIVND (reference sequence). The CDR3 sequence is 14 residues long. CDR3: CASRVTGVSTEAFF. The CDR3 bases are TGTGCCAGTCGTGTCACAGGGGTAAGCACTGAAGCTTTCTTT.

J is TRBJ2-7 and V is TRBV7-9; D is possibly TRBD1 or TRBD2 (5 bases each). CDR3 size: 14 residues. The germline V gene has CDR1 SEHNR and CDR2 FQNEAQ (reference sequence). V gave up 5 bases and J gave up 5 bases, with 16 bases separating them. The CDR3 bases are TGTGCCAGCAGCGAGGGTGGGGGTAAGAACGAGCAGTACTTC. It encodes CASSEGGGKNEQYF.

V usage is TRBV7-2 and J usage is TRBJ1-1; a possible D gene is TRBD1 (6 bases). Trimming left V 4 bases short and J 5 bases short, with 11 bases between. The CDR3 spans 13 residues. Germline values: CDR1 SGHTA, CDR2 FQGNSA. The CDR3 loop reads CASSYRVRTEAFF. CDR3 sequence (DNA): TGTGCCAGCAGCTACAGGGTGAGAACTGAAGCTTTCTTT.

Concerning this clone itself: The junction does not match germline at one end; this may be a read error. This chain joins TRBV4-2 and TRBJ2-2, with 12 bases aligning to TRBD2. The length of the CDR3 is 17 residues. Germline V gene data show CDR1 as LGHNA and CDR2 as YNFKEQ. The CDR3 region is CVSSQEGLAGSRGELFF. The CDR3 nucleotides read TGTGTCAGCAGCCAGGAAGGACTAGCGGGGTCGCGCGGGGAGCTGTTTTTT.

In its sample, this clone was seen once. J is TRBJ1-2 and V is TRBV19; no firm D call. CDR3 size: 13 residues. Germline CDR1 is LNHDA and CDR2 is SQIVND (reference sequence). V was clipped by 9 bases and J by 2 bases, with 13 bases between them. CDR3 nucleotides: TGTGCCAGCGCTCCCCATCTGAACTATGGCTACACCTTC. This sequence encodes CASAPHLNYGYTF.

The chain combines TRBV4-2 with TRBJ1-2; no reliable D call. Trimming took 0 bases from V and 3 from J, leaving 11 bases between them. Looked up from germline, CDR1 is LGHNA and CDR2 is YNFKEQ. This CDR3 contains 15 residues. CDR3 amino acids: CASSQDTNEDYGYTF. CDR3 in DNA: TGTGCCAGCAGCCAAGATACGAATGAGGACTATGGCTACACCTTC.

The chain joins TRBV2 to TRBJ1-4; possibly TRBD1 for D (5 bases). The CDR3 has 13 residues. V lost 6 bases and J 7 bases, leaving 12 bases between the germline ends. The V gene's germline CDR1 is SNHLY and CDR2 FYNNEI. The CDR3 sequence: CASRLGGTEKLFF. CDR3 nucleotide sequence: TGTGCCAGCAGACTGGGAGGGACTGAAAAACTGTTTTTT.

This rearrangement joins TRBV11-3 to TRBJ2-1; no reliable D call. Germline V CDR1 and CDR2: SGHNT, YENEEA. The CDR3 runs 12 residues. V lost 4 bases and J lost 4, with 5 bases in between. The CDR3 spells CASSSGYNEQFF. The CDR3 DNA is TGTGCCAGCAGCTCCGGTTACAATGAGCAGTTCTTC.

The CDR3 spells CASSSQGGKNIQYF. The CDR3 DNA reads TGTGCCAGTAGTTCACAGGGGGGCAAAAACATTCAGTACTTC. The chain employs TRBV19 and TRBJ2-4; 8 bases align to TRBD1. V was clipped by 5 bases and J by 3 bases; unmatched bases: 3. Germline V lookup: CDR1 LNHDA, CDR2 SQIVND (reference sequence). The CDR3 length is 14 residues.

A single count supports this clone. This chain connects TRBV29-1 to TRBJ2-7; 9 bases fit TRBD1. Trimming removed 1 base from V and 5 bases from J; junction bases left unmatched: 6. This CDR3 spans 14 amino acids. Germline lookup yields CDR1 SQVTM and CDR2 ANQGSEA. Here the CDR3 DNA reads TGCAGCGTTGAAGGGACAGGGGATTCCCACGAGCAGTACTTC. Amino acid sequence: CSVEGTGDSHEQYF.